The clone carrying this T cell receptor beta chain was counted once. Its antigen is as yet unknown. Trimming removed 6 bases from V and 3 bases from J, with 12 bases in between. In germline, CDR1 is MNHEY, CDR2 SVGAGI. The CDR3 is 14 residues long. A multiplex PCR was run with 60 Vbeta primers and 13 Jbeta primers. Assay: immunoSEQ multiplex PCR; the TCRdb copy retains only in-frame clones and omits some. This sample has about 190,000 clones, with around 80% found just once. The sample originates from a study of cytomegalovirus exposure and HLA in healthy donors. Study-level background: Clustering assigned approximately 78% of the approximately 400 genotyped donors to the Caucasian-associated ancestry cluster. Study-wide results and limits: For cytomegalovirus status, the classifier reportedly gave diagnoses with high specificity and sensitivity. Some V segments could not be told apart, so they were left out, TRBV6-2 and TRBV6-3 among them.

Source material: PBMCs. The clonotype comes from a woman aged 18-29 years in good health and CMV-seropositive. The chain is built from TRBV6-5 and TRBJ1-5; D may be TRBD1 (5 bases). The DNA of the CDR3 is TGTGCCAGCAGAAGCGACAGACTCAATCAGCCCCAGCATTTT. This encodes CASRSDRLNQPQHF.